This TCR beta chain was captured by sequencing in a study of cytomegalovirus exposure and HLA in healthy donors. The CDR3 consists of 18 residues. J was trimmed by 1 base and V by 0 bases; bases with no gene match: 6. The V gene's germline CDR1 is SGDLS and CDR2 YYNGEE. Study-wide results and limits: Previously analyzed data showed that most TCR beta V segments were productive at a frequency of about 90% or about 30%. Presence/absence comparisons presumed near-even sequencing depth among donors. Accurate HLA-A and HLA-B prediction from TCR beta sequences was reported for most subjects.

Each donor's status was that of a healthy bone marrow donor. With respect to this clone: Its antigen is not identified.

With 60 Vbeta and 13 Jbeta primers, the PCR was carried out. Repertoires were generated with immunoSEQ multiplex PCR, while TCRdb's copy carries only in-frame clones and drops some. The table records about 120,000 clones, approximately 68% of them present only once. The receptor's source is a man in his thirties or forties in good health and CMV-seropositive. The specimen sequenced was PBMCs. This rearrangement joins TRBV9 to TRBJ2-1, with 11 nucleotides matching TRBD2. Here the CDR3 reads CASSVGLAGWGSYNEQFF. CDR3 sequence (DNA): TGTGCCAGCAGCGTAGGACTAGCGGGATGGGGATCCTACAATGAGCAGTTCTTC. Combining the CDR3 with reference TRBV9 and TRBJ2-1 gives the whole variable domain DSGVTQTPKHLITATGQRVTLRCSPRSGDLSVYWYQQSLDQGLQFLIQYYNGEERAKGNILERFSAQQFPDLHSELNLSSLELGDSALYFCASSVGLAGWGSYNEQFFGPGTRLTVL.